The rows below give T cell receptor beta chains drawn from one sample of a study of cytomegalovirus exposure and HLA in healthy donors. The assay was immunoSEQ multiplex PCR, and TCRdb's table has in-frame clones only and misses some. The table lists 150,000 or so clones, approximately 78% of them singletons. The sequenced material came from PBMCs. The receptors derive from a human donor in good health. CDR3s include the opening cysteine and the closing phenylalanine or tryptophan. Fields, in order: V gene, J gene, clone size, D gene, CDR3 protein, CDR3 DNA. A D gene is named only where the DNA matches it firmly. A row's size may be missing; if present it is once, few, many or a size class.

TRBV19	TRBJ2-7	-	TRBD1	CASSWDRGSYEQYF	TGTGCCAGTAGTTGGGACAGGGGATCCTACGAGCAGTACTTC
TRBV19	TRBJ2-2	-	-	CASSILGGGRTGELFF	TGTGCCAGTAGTATCTTGGGGGGGGGCCGCACCGGGGAGCTGTTTTTT
TRBV10-3	TRBJ2-1	-	TRBD1	CAISESGWDSQNEQFF	TGTGCCATCAGTGAGTCGGGGTGGGACAGCCAAAATGAGCAGTTCTTC
TRBV25-1	TRBJ2-3	-	TRBD2	CASSDFAGGFTDTQYF	TGTGCCAGCAGTGATTTTGCGGGGGGATTCACAGATACGCAGTATTTT
TRBV5-1	TRBJ2-1	-	TRBD1	CASSPGQGAHNEQFF	TGCGCCAGCAGCCCCGGACAGGGGGCCCACAATGAGCAGTTCTTC
TRBV18	TRBJ2-7	-	-	CASSPGAASYEQYF	TGTGCCAGCTCACCGGGGGCGGCTTCCTACGAGCAGTACTTC
TRBV2	TRBJ2-3	-	TRBD1	CASSDRTGGTDTQYF	TGTGCCAGCAGTGATCGGACAGGGGGGACAGATACGCAGTATTTT
TRBV11-2	TRBJ2-7	-	-	CASSPESYEQYF	TGTGCCAGCAGCCCCGAGTCCTACGAGCAGTACTTC
TRBV5-4	TRBJ2-5	-	-	CASSGGALEQALRETQYF	TGTGCCAGCAGCGGGGGGGCCCTTGAACAGGCCCTTCGGGAGACCCAGTACTTC
TRBV18	TRBJ2-7	-	-	CASSPEVVSYEQYF	TGTGCCAGCTCACCAGAGGTGGTATCCTACGAGCAGTACTTC
TRBV5-6	TRBJ1-6	few	-	CASSTGSGNSPLHF	TGTGCCAGCAGTACCGGGTCCGGGAATTCACCCCTCCACTTT
TRBV4-1	TRBJ2-6	-	TRBD1	CASSQTARWEGTGESGANVLTF	TGCGCCAGCAGCCAAACGGCGAGATGGGAAGGGACAGGGGAATCTGGGGCCAACGTCCTGACTTTC